The 27 T cell receptor beta chains given below trace back to one sample, sequenced in a study of CD8+ T cells in alopecia areata. Sequencing templates came from extracted RNA that was reverse transcribed into cDNA. Generated by immunoSEQ multiplex PCR, the TCRdb table keeps only in-frame clones and is missing some. The data show hundreds of thousands of clones, about 60% seen once. The sequences come from CD4+ T cells sorted from blood, collected at week 0. These receptors all stem from a human donor with alopecia areata.

This clone occurred a few times. The chain is built from TRBV29-1 and TRBJ2-2, with TRBD2 matching over 8 bases. This CDR3 region has 14 residues. Per germline, CDR1 SQVTM and CDR2 ANQGSEA. V gave up 5 bases and J gave up 5 bases; unmatched junction bases: 7. CDR3 residues: CSVRISGGTGELFF. CDR3 sequence (DNA): TGCAGCGTTCGCATCAGCGGGGGAACCGGGGAGCTGTTTTTT.

This clone was counted between two and nine times. The rearrangement links TRBV25-1 to TRBJ1-4; no firm D call. The V end was cut by 5 bases, the J end by 0 bases, with 10 bases between. This CDR3 is built from 15 residues. Germline V lookup: CDR1 MGHDK, CDR2 SYGVNS. The CDR3 DNA reads as TGTGCCAGCAGTCCTCTGCAGGCAACTAATGAAAAACTGTTTTTT. Translation: CASSPLQATNEKLFF.

This clone was detected a few times. This rearrangement joins TRBV4-2 to TRBJ2-3; possibly TRBD2 for D (6 bases). This CDR3 comprises 18 residues. Germline loops: CDR1 LGHNA, CDR2 YNFKEQ. V shed 0 bases and J shed 0 bases, with 16 bases lying between them. Here the CDR3 reads CASSQDRTRGSSTDTQYF. CDR3 bases: TGTGCCAGCAGCCAAGATAGGACACGGGGGTCTAGCACAGATACGCAGTATTTT.

For this clone: Other DNA sequences in this specimen translate into the identical CDR3. The chain links TRBV30 to TRBJ1-2; D is undetermined. V lost 1 base, J lost 4 bases, and 4 bases lay in between. CDR3 length equals 11 residues. The germline V gene encodes CDR1 GTSNPN and CDR2 SVGIG (reference sequence). CDR3 amino acids: CAWSALYGYTF. For the CDR3, the DNA is TGTGCCTGGAGTGCTCTCTATGGCTACACCTTC.

The chain employs TRBV7-6 and TRBJ2-1; D is possibly TRBD1 or TRBD2 (6 bases each). V was trimmed by 1 base and J by 6 bases, leaving 7 bases between them. From germline, CDR1 is SGHVS and CDR2 FNYEAQ. CDR3 length: 13 residues. CDR3 sequence (DNA): TGTGCCAGCAGCTTAGGGGGGGCCAATGAGCAGTTCTTC. As protein: CASSLGGANEQFF.

V usage is TRBV6-5 and J usage is TRBJ2-1; 7 bases agree with TRBD1. V shed 5 bases and J 12 bases; nucleotides not matched to a gene: 10. This CDR3 comprises 13 residues. Germline CDR1 and CDR2: MNHEY and SVGAGI. The CDR3 DNA sequence: TGTGCCAGCAGTCGTACCCGGGACAGAGGGCAGTTCTTC. Amino acids: CASSRTRDRGQFF.

The CDR3 region has the DNA TGTGCCAGCAGCTTAGGTTTCACCTACGAGCAGTACTTC. It translates to CASSLGFTYEQYF. This chain connects TRBV7-2 to TRBJ2-7; D uncertain. Per germline, CDR1 SGHTA and CDR2 FQGNSA. The V end was cut by 1 base, the J end by 2 bases, with 6 bases between. The CDR3 runs 13 residues.

The V gene is TRBV29-1, the J gene TRBJ1-1; D uncertain. CDR1 and CDR2 (germline): SQVTM, ANQGSEA. This CDR3 region has 10 residues. Trimming stripped 5 bases from V and 3 bases from J, with 4 bases between. The DNA of the CDR3 is TGCAGCGTTTCGGACACTGAAGCTTTCTTT. Protein sequence: CSVSDTEAFF.

This clone was observed a handful of times. The rearrangement links TRBV5-6 to TRBJ2-3; D is perhaps TRBD1 or TRBD2 (5 bases each). CDR1 is SGHDT and CDR2 is YYEEEE in the germline V gene. V was pared by 0 bases and J by 4 bases, with 9 bases between. The CDR3 consists of 14 residues. For the CDR3, the DNA is TGTGCCAGCAGCTTGGCGTGGGGGTCAGATACGCAGTATTTT. Its protein product is CASSLAWGSDTQYF.

This clone was seen more than once but under ten times. The chain links TRBV7-6 to TRBJ2-4; 8 bases are a match to TRBD2. The CDR3 runs to 19 residues. In germline, CDR1 is SGHVS, CDR2 FNYEAQ. V trimming: 5 bases; J trimming: 7 bases; junction bases outside the gene matches: 22. The CDR3 DNA is TGTGCCAGCAGCGAGGGGGTGTTCCGAACGGGAGGGAGGGCGAACATTCAGTACTTC. Protein: CASSEGVFRTGGRANIQYF.

The V gene is TRBV29-1, the J gene TRBJ1-1, with a weak D call TRBD1 (6 bases). The germline gives CDR1 SQVTM, CDR2 ANQGSEA. The CDR3 is 11 amino acids. CDR3 sequence reads: CIGQSNTEAFF. As DNA, the CDR3 is TGCATCGGACAGTCGAACACTGAAGCTTTCTTT.

The chain recombines TRBV6-5 with TRBJ2-1; D is possibly TRBD1 or TRBD2 (5 bases each). Trimming shortened V by 10 bases and J by 5 bases, and 15 bases separated the two germline ends. Germline V gene lookup returns CDR1 MNHEY and CDR2 SVGAGI. The CDR3 sequence is 13 residues long. CDR3 bases: TGTGCCACTGGCAGGGACCAAAACAATGAGCAGTTCTTC. Translated: CATGRDQNNEQFF.

The V call is TRBV4-1, the J call TRBJ1-2, with D unclear. Trimming shortened V by 0 bases and J by 8 bases, and 16 bases separated the two germline ends. CDR3 size: 15 residues. Germline assignment: CDR1 MGHRA and CDR2 YSYEKL. The CDR3 reads CASSQEMAGLGGYTF. CDR3 coding DNA: TGCGCCAGCAGCCAAGAAATGGCAGGTTTGGGAGGCTACACCTTC.

V usage is TRBV30 and J usage is TRBJ2-7; 9 bases line up with TRBD2. Germline V gives CDR1 GTSNPN, CDR2 SVGIG (reference sequence). There are 15 residues in the CDR3. The V segment lost 4 bases and the J segment 0 bases; nucleotides outside the gene matches: 7. The CDR3 DNA sequence: TGTGCCTGGATTTGGGCAGCGGGAGGCTCCTACGAGCAGTACTTC. As protein: CAWIWAAGGSYEQYF.

The chain has TRBV15 and TRBJ2-1; 11 positions match TRBD2. The length of the CDR3 is 17 residues. Germline lookup yields CDR1 LNHNV and CDR2 YYDKDF (reference sequence). V gave up 3 bases and J gave up 0 bases; unmatched junction bases: 4. The DNA of the CDR3 is TGTGCCACCAGCAGTGACACTAGCGGGAGCTCCTACAATGAGCAGTTCTTC. Encoded protein: CATSSDTSGSSYNEQFF.

Concerning this clone itself: This same CDR3 is encoded by further DNA sequences in the sample. V is TRBV5-1 and J is TRBJ2-1; D gene unclear. This CDR3 spans 15 amino acids. V lost 1 base to trimming and J lost 0 bases, with 8 bases between them. Germline CDR1 SGHRS, CDR2 YFSETQ. As DNA, the CDR3 is TGCGCCAGCAGCTTGCTCGGTAGCTCCTACAATGAGCAGTTCTTC. Amino acids: CASSLLGSSYNEQFF.

The J gene is TRBJ2-1, the V gene TRBV13; D is ambiguous. V lost 1 base, J lost 5 bases, and 9 bases lay in between. This CDR3 has 14 amino acids. Germline-derived CDR1 and CDR2 are PRHDT and FYEKMQ (reference sequence). Here the CDR3 DNA reads TGTGCCAGCAGCTTAGTGGGCCAAAACAATGAGCAGTTCTTC. Protein: CASSLVGQNNEQFF.

V gene TRBV11-2 combines with J gene TRBJ2-3; D not resolved. CDR3 length: 16 residues. V shed 2 bases and J shed 5 bases, with 17 bases lying between them. The germline V gene encodes CDR1 SGHAT and CDR2 FQNNGV. In DNA, the CDR3 is TGTGCCAGCAGCTTATCGTCTTCCGGTACCCGAGATACGCAGTATTTT. Amino acids: CASSLSSSGTRDTQYF.

The chain uses TRBV29-1 and TRBJ2-6, with 7 bases aligning to TRBD2. Losses at the gene ends were 7 bases for V and 1 base for J; bases not matched to a gene: 13. CDR3 size: 17 residues. The germline gives CDR1 SQVTM, CDR2 ANQGSEA. The CDR3 spells CSAYIGGLGSGANVLTF. The DNA of the CDR3 is TGCAGCGCCTACATCGGGGGGTTGGGTTCTGGGGCCAACGTCCTGACTTTC.

This clone came up once. The genes are TRBV11-2 and TRBJ1-1; TRBD1 is a possible D gene (6 bases). Germline V gives CDR1 SGHAT, CDR2 FQNNGV. The V and J ends lost 4 bases and 2 bases respectively, with 17 bases between them. The CDR3 totals 16 residues. The CDR3 is CASSSPGGGRNTEAFF. CDR3 nucleotide sequence: TGTGCCAGCAGCTCCCCCGGGGGGGGCCGAAACACTGAAGCTTTCTTT.

This rearrangement joins TRBV4-1 to TRBJ2-5, with 10 positions matching TRBD2. The trim removed 4 bases at V and 6 bases at J, leaving 11 bases unmatched. Germline assignment: CDR1 MGHRA and CDR2 YSYEKL. The CDR3 length is 16 residues. In DNA, the CDR3 is TGCGCCAGCAGCCCCATCTCAGCGGGAGGGGGGAAGACCCAGTACTTC. Its translation is CASSPISAGGGKTQYF.

The V call is TRBV27, the J call TRBJ2-5; D is undetermined. This CDR3 has 13 amino acids. Per the germline V gene, CDR1 is MNHEY and CDR2 is SMNVEV (reference sequence). V was shortened by 5 bases and J by 5 bases, with 12 bases between the two germline ends. CDR3 residues: CASSPLGRETQYF. The CDR3 DNA reads TGTGCCAGCAGTCCCCTGGGCCGGGAGACCCAGTACTTC.

The chain recombines TRBV5-1 with TRBJ2-7, with TRBD1 as a possible D gene (6 bases). Germline V gives CDR1 SGHRS, CDR2 YFSETQ. Trimming shortened V by 2 bases and J by 3 bases, and 15 bases separated the two germline ends. The CDR3 consists of 15 residues. CDR3 bases: TGCGCCAGCAGCTTTGGGCAGGGGAATCTCTACGAGCAGTACTTC. It codes for CASSFGQGNLYEQYF.

The chain combines TRBV5-1 with TRBJ2-6; D not resolved. The CDR3 totals 15 residues. V was trimmed by 4 bases and J by 0 bases, leaving 8 bases between them. Germline V gene lookup returns CDR1 SGHRS and CDR2 YFSETQ. CDR3 loop: CASSHKSSGANVLTF. The CDR3 DNA is TGCGCCAGCAGCCACAAGTCCTCTGGGGCCAACGTCCTGACTTTC.

The chain is built from TRBV11-2 and TRBJ2-7, with 7 bases matching TRBD1. Trimming cost V 5 bases and J 3 bases; bases outside gene matches: 7. Germline V lookup: CDR1 SGHAT, CDR2 FQNNGV. The CDR3 covers 14 residues. The CDR3 nucleotides read TGTGCCAGCAGCCCGATGACAGGGATCTACGAGCAGTACTTC. Its protein is CASSPMTGIYEQYF. The full variable domain, its missing parts supplied by reference TRBV11-2 and TRBJ2-7, is EAGVAQSPRYKIIEKRQSVAFWCNPISGHATLYWYQQILGQGPKLLIQFQNNGVVDDSQLPKDRFSAERLKGVDSTLKIQPAKLEDSAVYLCASSPMTGIYEQYFGPGTRLTVT.

This clone was seen more than once but under ten times. The V gene is TRBV4-3, the J gene TRBJ2-1, with TRBD2 matching 10 bases. Germline loops: CDR1 LGHNA, CDR2 YSLEER. Germline trimming cut 2 bases from V and 7 bases from J; bases unmatched to any gene: 5. This CDR3 region has 15 residues. The CDR3 loop reads CASSQLSSGRNEQFF. As DNA, the CDR3 is TGCGCCAGCAGCCAATTGTCTAGCGGGAGAAATGAGCAGTTCTTC.

The gene calls are TRBV25-1 and TRBJ2-1; the D gene is possibly TRBD2 (7 bases). Germline V gene data show CDR1 as MGHDK and CDR2 as SYGVNS. V was cut by 2 bases and J by 4 bases, with 12 bases left in between. This CDR3 comprises 15 residues. The CDR3 spells CASSEGGARYNEQFF. As DNA, the CDR3 is TGTGCCAGCAGTGAAGGGGGGGCGCGGTACAATGAGCAGTTCTTC.